This T cell receptor (beta chain) comes out of a study of Graves' ophthalmopathy and Graves' hyperthyroidism. Regarding the study as a whole: Discrimination between ophthalmopathy and stable hyperthyroidism by a 13-signature model showed about 85% sensitivity and over 70% specificity.

People with hyperthyroidism were aged 18 to 65 and newly diagnosed, under 2 months' duration. Amplification of the TCR beta CDR3 regions used RNA transcripts (as template). The authors performed first-round RT-PCR with HTBI primers and then a second-round multiplex PCR. A single record per CDR3 protein comes from TCRdb applying MiXCR to the multiplex PCR reads. Of about 590,000 distinct CDR3 sequences detected, 35% to 40% appear once; the ten largest clones hold about 4%. In its sample, this clonotype was seen many times. What it recognizes is unknown. Trimming took 4 bases from V and 2 from J; bases not matched to a gene: 9. The CDR3 covers 16 residues. The germline V gene has CDR1 KGHDR and CDR2 SFDVKD.

Sample: peripheral blood or thyroid tissue (not recorded which). The sequence came from an adult man with Graves' hyperthyroidism. The gene calls are TRBV24-1 and TRBJ2-7, with 8 bases matching TRBD1. This CDR3 is CATSDATGAHPYEQYF. The CDR3 DNA reads TGTGCCACCAGTGACGCGACAGGGGCTCACCCCTACGAGCAGTACTTC.